This entry features one T cell receptor (beta chain) sequence. Between the trimmed V and J ends, which lost 3 bases and 0 bases, there was a span of 20 bases. This CDR3 comprises 18 residues. Germline V gives CDR1 SGDLS, CDR2 YYNGEE. This table comes from immunoSEQ multiplex PCR, and its TCRdb copy is limited to in-frame clones, with some not included. This table has some 150,000 clones, 75% to 85% appearing once. The data are from a study of T cell responses to AZD1222 COVID-19 vaccine. The receptor's source is an adult in good health. This specimen was peripheral blood, taken on day 0 of MenACWY control vaccination. This rearrangement joins TRBV9 to TRBJ2-3; TRBD1 or TRBD2 may be the D gene (6 bases each). The CDR3 nucleotides read TGTGCCAGCAGCGCGACCTTTGCGGGGACACGAAGCACAGATACGCAGTATTTT. The encoded protein is CASSATFAGTRSTDTQYF.